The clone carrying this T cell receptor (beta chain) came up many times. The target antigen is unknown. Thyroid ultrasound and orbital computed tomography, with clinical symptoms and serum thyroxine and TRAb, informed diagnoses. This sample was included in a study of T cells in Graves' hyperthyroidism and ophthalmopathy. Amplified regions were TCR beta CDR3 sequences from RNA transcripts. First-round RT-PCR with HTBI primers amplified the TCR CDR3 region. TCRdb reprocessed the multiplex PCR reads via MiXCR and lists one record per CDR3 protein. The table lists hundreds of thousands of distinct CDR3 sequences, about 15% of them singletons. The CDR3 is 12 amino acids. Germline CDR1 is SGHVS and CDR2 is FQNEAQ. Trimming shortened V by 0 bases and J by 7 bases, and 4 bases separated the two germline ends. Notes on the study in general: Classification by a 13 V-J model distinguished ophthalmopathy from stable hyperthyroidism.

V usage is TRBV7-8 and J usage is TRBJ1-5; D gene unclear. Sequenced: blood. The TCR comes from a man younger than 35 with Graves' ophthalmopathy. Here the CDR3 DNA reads TGTGCCAGCAGCTTAGCCGCCCAGCCCCAGCATTTT. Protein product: CASSLAAQPQHF.